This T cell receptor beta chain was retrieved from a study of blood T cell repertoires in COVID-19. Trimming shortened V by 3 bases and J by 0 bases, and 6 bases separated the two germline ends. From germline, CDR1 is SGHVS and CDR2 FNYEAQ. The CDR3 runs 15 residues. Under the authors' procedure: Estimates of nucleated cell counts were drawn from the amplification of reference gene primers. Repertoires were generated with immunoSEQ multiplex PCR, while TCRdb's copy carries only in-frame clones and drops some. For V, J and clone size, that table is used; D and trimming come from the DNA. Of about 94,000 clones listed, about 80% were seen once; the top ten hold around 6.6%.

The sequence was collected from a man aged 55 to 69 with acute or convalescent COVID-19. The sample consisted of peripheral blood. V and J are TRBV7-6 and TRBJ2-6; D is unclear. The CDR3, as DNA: TGTGCCAGCAGCTTTGGCAGCTCTGGGGCCAACGTCCTGACTTTC. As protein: CASSFGSSGANVLTF.